This T cell receptor (beta chain) was retrieved from a study of neoadjuvant nivolumab and ipilimumab in lung cancer. The data were produced by immunoSEQ multiplex PCR, yet TCRdb's version contains in-frame clones alone and is incomplete. Among 8,800 or so clones listed, approximately 77% were seen once. With respect to this clone: Antigen unknown.

General study findings and limits: Resected tumors had greater TCR richness and clonality than uninvolved lung.

The material sequenced was tumor tissue, taken after neoadjuvant nivolumab, alone or with ipilimumab, at or shortly before surgery. This sequence originates from an adult with non-small cell lung cancer.

The CDR3 coding sequence is TGTGCAAGTCGCTTAATCTCCCCGAGCTCCTACAATGAGCAGTTCTTC. Translated: CASRLISPSSYNEQFF. The V gene is TRBV12-2, the J gene TRBJ2-1; TRBD2 is the table's D call and was not checked against the DNA. TRBV12-2 is given as a pseudogene. The CDR3 runs 16 residues.